The 12 T cell receptor beta chains presented below share a single source sample, sequenced in a study of blood T cell repertoires in COVID-19. Sequencing used immunoSEQ multiplex PCR; TCRdb keeps in-frame clones, though not all of them. The sample lists about 81,000 clones, around 92% occurring once. Input material: peripheral blood. The origin of the receptors is a woman in her forties or fifties in a cohort sampled during active COVID-19.

The V gene is TRBV9, the J gene TRBJ2-3; possible D gene TRBD1, 6 bases. The germline V gene encodes CDR1 SGDLS and CDR2 YYNGEE. The CDR3 is made up of 14 amino acids. V was pared by 4 bases and J by 2 bases, with 11 bases between. The CDR3: CASSRQAYTDTQYF. CDR3 nucleotides: TGTGCCAGCAGCAGACAGGCTTACACAGATACGCAGTATTTT.

The chain links TRBV25-1 to TRBJ1-2; 7 nucleotides line up with TRBD1. V trimming: 6 bases; J trimming: 4 bases; junction bases outside the gene matches: 11. The CDR3 loop spans 15 amino acids. Germline CDR1 reads MGHDK; CDR2 reads SYGVNS. CDR3 protein: CASSPLGTEFYGYTF. The CDR3 DNA is TGTGCCAGCAGCCCCCTCGGGACAGAGTTCTATGGCTACACCTTC.

The chain combines TRBV7-2 with TRBJ2-1, with 10 positions matching TRBD2. V gave up 8 bases and J gave up 10 bases; unmatched junction bases: 8. Germline CDR1 is SGHTA and CDR2 is FQGNSA. The CDR3 runs 13 residues. The CDR3 DNA sequence: TGTGCCAGCCGAGCGGGGGGGGCGGGGGAGCAGTTCTTC. Encoded protein: CASRAGGAGEQFF.

This chain joins TRBV13 and TRBJ2-5; 8 bases are a match to TRBD2. The V gene's germline CDR1 is PRHDT and CDR2 FYEKMQ (reference sequence). The CDR3 has 15 amino acids. V was clipped by 0 bases and J by 5 bases; unmatched bases: 5. The CDR3 is CASSLGGGARETQYF. CDR3 coding DNA: TGTGCCAGCAGCTTAGGCGGGGGGGCTCGGGAGACCCAGTACTTC.

Only one count was recorded for this clone. This CDR3 reads CASSLLVAGGSTDTQYF. The CDR3 DNA reads TGTGCCAGCAGCTTGCTAGTAGCGGGAGGCAGTACAGATACGCAGTATTTT. The chain couples TRBV5-6 to TRBJ2-3; 10 bases are a match to TRBD2. V gave up 1 base and J gave up 3 bases; unmatched junction bases: 8. The CDR3 sequence is 17 residues long. Germline V gives CDR1 SGHDT, CDR2 YYEEEE.

The V call is TRBV11-3, the J call TRBJ2-4; a weak D match, TRBD1 (5 bases). Germline lookup yields CDR1 SGHNT and CDR2 YENEEA. This CDR3 is built from 14 residues. V was pared by 0 bases and J by 3 bases, with 6 bases between. The CDR3 spells CASSLDDSKNIQYF. CDR3 sequence (DNA): TGTGCCAGCAGCTTAGATGACAGCAAAAACATTCAGTACTTC.

The rearrangement uses TRBV7-3 and TRBJ1-1; tentative D call: TRBD1 (5 bases). The length of the CDR3 is 14 residues. Germline V CDR1 and CDR2: SGHTA, FQGTGA. Trimming left V 2 bases short and J 4 bases short, with 11 bases between. The CDR3: CASSLGGVGTEAFF. The CDR3, as DNA: TGTGCCAGCAGCTTAGGAGGGGTAGGCACTGAAGCTTTCTTT.

The chain joins TRBV1 to TRBJ2-7; the table's D call TRBD2 went unverified against the DNA. TRBV1 is labeled a pseudogene. The CDR3 is 16 amino acids. Here the CDR3 reads CTSSRPLRTRGYEQYF. The CDR3 coding sequence is TGCACCAGCAGCCGACCCCTCCGAACACGGGGGTACGAGCAGTACTTC.

This clone was recorded only once. V and J are TRBV27 and TRBJ2-5; D unclear. From germline, CDR1 is MNHEY and CDR2 SMNVEV (reference sequence). The CDR3 extends over 13 amino acids. The V and J ends lost 5 bases and 4 bases respectively, with 11 bases between them. For the CDR3, the DNA is TGTGCCAGCAGTGGAACGACGGGAGAGACCCAGTACTTC. It yields the protein CASSGTTGETQYF.

The V and J genes are TRBV6-5 and TRBJ2-7; D remains unclear. Trimming shortened V by 2 bases and J by 0 bases, and 8 bases separated the two germline ends. The CDR3 extends over 14 amino acids. Germline V gene sequence: CDR1 MNHEY, CDR2 SVGAGI. The CDR3 bases are TGTGCCAGCAGTTACGGCACATCCTCCTACGAGCAGTACTTC. Amino acid sequence: CASSYGTSSYEQYF.

V gene TRBV5-1 combines with J gene TRBJ2-2; weak D call: TRBD1 (5 bases). This CDR3 region has 15 residues. V lost 0 bases and J lost 1, with 7 bases in between. The germline gives CDR1 SGHRS, CDR2 YFSETQ. The CDR3 DNA sequence: TGCGCCAGCAGCTTGGCAGGGAAGAACACCGGGGAGCTGTTTTTT. It codes for CASSLAGKNTGELFF.

The chain links TRBV11-3 to TRBJ2-3, with D perhaps TRBD1 (6 bases). The length of the CDR3 is 15 residues. Germline CDR1 SGHNT, CDR2 YENEEA. The V end lost 2 bases, the J end lost 5 bases, and 14 bases lay between the germline ends. The CDR3 sequence: CASSLQGMVLDTQYF. The CDR3 DNA reads TGTGCCAGCAGCTTACAGGGGATGGTTTTAGATACGCAGTATTTT.